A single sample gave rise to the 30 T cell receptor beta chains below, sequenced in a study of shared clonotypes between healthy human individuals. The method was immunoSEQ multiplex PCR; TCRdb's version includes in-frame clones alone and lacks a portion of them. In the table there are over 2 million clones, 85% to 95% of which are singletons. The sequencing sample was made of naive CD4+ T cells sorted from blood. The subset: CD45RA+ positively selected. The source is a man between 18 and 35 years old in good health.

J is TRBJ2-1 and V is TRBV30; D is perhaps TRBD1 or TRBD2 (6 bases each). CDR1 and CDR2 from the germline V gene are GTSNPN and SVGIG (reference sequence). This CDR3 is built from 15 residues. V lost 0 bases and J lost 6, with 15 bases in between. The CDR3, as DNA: TGTGCCTGGAGTGTAGGCAGAGGGGGGCTCAATGAGCAGTTCTTC. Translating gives CAWSVGRGGLNEQFF.

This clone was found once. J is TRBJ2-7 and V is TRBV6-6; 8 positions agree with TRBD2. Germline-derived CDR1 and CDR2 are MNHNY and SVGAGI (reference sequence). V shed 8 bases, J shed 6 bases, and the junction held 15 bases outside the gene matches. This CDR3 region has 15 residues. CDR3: CASSPTAGGPLEQYF. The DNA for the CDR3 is TGTGCCAGCTCACCAACGGCGGGAGGCCCTCTCGAGCAGTACTTC.

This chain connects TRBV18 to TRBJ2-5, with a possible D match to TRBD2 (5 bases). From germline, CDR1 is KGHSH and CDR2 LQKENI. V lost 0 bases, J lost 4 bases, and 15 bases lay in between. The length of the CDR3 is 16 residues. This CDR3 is CASSPPPGGGIETQYF. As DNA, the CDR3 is TGTGCCAGCTCACCACCACCGGGTGGAGGAATAGAGACCCAGTACTTC.

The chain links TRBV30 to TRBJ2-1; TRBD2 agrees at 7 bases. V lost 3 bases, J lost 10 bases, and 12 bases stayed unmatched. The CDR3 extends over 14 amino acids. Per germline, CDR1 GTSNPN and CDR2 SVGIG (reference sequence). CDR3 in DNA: TGTGCCTGGAGGGGGGAGGGCCAAGTAGGGGAGCAGTTCTTC. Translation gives CAWRGEGQVGEQFF.

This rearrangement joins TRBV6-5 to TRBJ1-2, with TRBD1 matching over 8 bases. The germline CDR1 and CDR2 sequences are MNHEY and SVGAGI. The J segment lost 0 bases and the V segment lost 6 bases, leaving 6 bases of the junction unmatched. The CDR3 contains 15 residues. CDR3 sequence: CASRAGQGANYGYTF. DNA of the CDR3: TGTGCCAGCAGGGCCGGACAGGGCGCTAACTATGGCTACACCTTC.

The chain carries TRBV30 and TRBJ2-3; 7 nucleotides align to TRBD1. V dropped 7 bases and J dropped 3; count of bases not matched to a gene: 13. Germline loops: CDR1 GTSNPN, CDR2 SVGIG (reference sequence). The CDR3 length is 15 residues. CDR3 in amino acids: CASKRQGQGTDTQYF. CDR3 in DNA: TGTGCCTCAAAACGACAGGGCCAGGGAACAGATACGCAGTATTTT.

The CDR3 DNA is TGCGCCAGCAGCCCATCCGGGACTAGGGGAGCGGTAGCCAAAAACATTCAGTACTTC. Protein: CASSPSGTRGAVAKNIQYF. The chain uses TRBV5-1 and TRBJ2-4; TRBD2 matches 8 bases. The CDR3 is 19 amino acids. J was trimmed by 0 bases and V by 4 bases; bases with no gene match: 15. Per the germline V gene, CDR1 is SGHRS and CDR2 is YFSETQ.

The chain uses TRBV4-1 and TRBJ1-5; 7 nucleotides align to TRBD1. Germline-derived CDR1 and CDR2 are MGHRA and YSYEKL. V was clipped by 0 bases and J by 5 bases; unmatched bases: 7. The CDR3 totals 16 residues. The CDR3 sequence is CASSQDRTGVHQPQHF. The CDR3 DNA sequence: TGCGCCAGCAGCCAAGATAGAACAGGGGTCCATCAGCCCCAGCATTTT.

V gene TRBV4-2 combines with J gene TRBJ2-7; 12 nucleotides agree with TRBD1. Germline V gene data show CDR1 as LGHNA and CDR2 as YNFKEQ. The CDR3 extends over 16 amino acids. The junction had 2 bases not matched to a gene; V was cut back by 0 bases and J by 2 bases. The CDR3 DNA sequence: TGTGCCAGCAGCCAAGATCGGGACAGGGGGCCCTACGAGCAGTACTTC. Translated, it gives CASSQDRDRGPYEQYF.

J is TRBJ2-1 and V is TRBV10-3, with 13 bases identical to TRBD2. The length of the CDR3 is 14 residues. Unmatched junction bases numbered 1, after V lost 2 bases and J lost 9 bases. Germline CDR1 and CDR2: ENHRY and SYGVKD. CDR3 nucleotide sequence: TGTGCCATCAGTGAGGGACTAGCGGGAGTTGAGCAGTTCTTC. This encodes CAISEGLAGVEQFF.

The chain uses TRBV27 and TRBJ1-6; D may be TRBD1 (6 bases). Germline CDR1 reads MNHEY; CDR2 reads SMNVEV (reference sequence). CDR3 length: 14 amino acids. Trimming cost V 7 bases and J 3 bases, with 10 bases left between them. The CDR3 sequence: CASMDSRYNSPLHF. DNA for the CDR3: TGTGCCAGCATGGACAGCCGCTATAATTCACCCCTCCACTTT.

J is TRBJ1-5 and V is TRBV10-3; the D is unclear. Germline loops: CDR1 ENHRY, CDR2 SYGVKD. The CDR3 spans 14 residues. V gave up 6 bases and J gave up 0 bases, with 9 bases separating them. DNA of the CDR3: TGTGCCATCAGGGCCAGTGATAGCAATCAGCCCCAGCATTTT. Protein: CAIRASDSNQPQHF.

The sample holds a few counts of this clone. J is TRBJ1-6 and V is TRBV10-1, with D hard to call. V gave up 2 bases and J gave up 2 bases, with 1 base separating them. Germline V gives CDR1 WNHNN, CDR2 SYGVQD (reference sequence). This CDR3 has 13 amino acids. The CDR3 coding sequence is TGCGCCAGCAGTGAGACCTATAATTCACCCCTCCACTTT. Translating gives CASSETYNSPLHF.

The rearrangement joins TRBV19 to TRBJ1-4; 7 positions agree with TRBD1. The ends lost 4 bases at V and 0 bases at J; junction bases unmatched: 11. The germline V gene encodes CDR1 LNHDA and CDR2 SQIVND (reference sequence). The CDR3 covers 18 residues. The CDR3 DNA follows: TGTGCCAGTAGTACGACCGGGACAGCCATTGCAACTAATGAAAAACTGTTTTTT. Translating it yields CASSTTGTAIATNEKLFF.

The CDR3 spells CASSFSGFGSYEQYF. The CDR3 nucleotides read TGCGCCAGCAGCTTCTCAGGGTTCGGGTCCTACGAGCAGTACTTC. The V and J genes are TRBV5-1 and TRBJ2-7; TRBD1 might be the D (5 bases). Trimming pared 2 bases from V and 1 base from J, leaving 13 bases between. The CDR3 extends over 15 amino acids. Germline V CDR1 and CDR2: SGHRS, YFSETQ.

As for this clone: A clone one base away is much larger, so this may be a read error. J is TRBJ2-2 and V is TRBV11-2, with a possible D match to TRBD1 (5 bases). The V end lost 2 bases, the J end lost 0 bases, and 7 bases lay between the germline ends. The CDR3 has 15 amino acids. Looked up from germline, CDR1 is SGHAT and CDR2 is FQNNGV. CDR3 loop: CASSLSRANTGELFF. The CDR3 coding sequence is TGTGCCAGCAGCTTAAGCAGGGCGAACACCGGGGAGCTGTTTTTT.

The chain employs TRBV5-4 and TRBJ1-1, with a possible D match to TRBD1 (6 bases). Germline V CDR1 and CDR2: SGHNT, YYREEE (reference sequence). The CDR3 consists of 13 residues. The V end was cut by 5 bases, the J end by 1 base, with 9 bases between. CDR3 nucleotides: TGTGCCAGCAGGCTGGGACAGAACACTGAAGCTTTCTTT. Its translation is CASRLGQNTEAFF.

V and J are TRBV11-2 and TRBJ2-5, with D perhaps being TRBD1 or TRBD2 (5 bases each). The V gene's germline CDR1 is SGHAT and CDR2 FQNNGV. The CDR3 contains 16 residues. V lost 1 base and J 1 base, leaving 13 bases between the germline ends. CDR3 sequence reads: CASSLGPGSPQETQYF. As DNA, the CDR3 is TGTGCCAGCAGCTTAGGGCCAGGGAGTCCCCAAGAGACCCAGTACTTC.

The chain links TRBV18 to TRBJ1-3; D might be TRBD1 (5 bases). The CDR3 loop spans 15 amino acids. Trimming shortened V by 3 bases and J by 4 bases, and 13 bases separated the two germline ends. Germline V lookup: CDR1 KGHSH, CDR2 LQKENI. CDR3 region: CASSPSQVNGNTIYF. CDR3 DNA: TGTGCCAGCTCACCTTCACAGGTCAACGGAAACACCATATATTTT.

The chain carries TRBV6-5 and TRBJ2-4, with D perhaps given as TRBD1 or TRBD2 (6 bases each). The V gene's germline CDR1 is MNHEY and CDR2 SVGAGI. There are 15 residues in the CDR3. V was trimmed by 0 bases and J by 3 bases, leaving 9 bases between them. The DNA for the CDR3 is TGTGCCAGCAGTTACTCCGGAGGGGGCAAAAACATTCAGTACTTC. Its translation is CASSYSGGGKNIQYF.

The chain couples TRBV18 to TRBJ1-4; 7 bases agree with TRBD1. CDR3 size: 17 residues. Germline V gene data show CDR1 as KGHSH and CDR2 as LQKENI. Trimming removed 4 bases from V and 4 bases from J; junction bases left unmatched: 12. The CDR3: CASSLRDSPLSNEKLFF. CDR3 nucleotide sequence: TGTGCCAGCTCACTACGGGACAGCCCTTTGAGTAATGAAAAACTGTTTTTT.

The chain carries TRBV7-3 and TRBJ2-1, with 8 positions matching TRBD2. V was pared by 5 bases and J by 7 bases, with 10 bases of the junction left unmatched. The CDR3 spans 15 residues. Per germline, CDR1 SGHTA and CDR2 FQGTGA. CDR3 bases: TGTGCCAGCAGCGCCCGCGGGGGGATAAGGAATGAGCAGTTCTTC. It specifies CASSARGGIRNEQFF.

The CDR3 nucleotides read TGCGCCAGCAGCCAAGATCGCGGAGGGAATTACGAGCAGTACTTC. This translates into CASSQDRGGNYEQYF. This chain joins TRBV4-3 and TRBJ2-7; possibly TRBD2 for D (6 bases). Germline-derived CDR1 and CDR2 are LGHNA and YSLEER. Trimming removed 0 bases from V and 4 bases from J, with 13 bases in between. The CDR3 is 15 amino acids.

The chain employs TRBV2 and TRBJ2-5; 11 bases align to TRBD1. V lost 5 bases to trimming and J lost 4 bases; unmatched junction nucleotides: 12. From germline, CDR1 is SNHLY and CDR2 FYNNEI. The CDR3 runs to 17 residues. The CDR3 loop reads CASSLLLRTGGLETQYF. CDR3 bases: TGTGCCAGCAGTCTCCTTCTGCGGACAGGGGGCCTAGAGACCCAGTACTTC.

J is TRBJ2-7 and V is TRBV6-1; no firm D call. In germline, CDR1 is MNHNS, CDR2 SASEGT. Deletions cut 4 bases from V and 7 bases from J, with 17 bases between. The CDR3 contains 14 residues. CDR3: CASSAMALPLEQYF. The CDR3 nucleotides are TGTGCCAGCAGTGCTATGGCTCTTCCCCTTGAGCAGTACTTC.

CDR3 sequence: CASSPGLASSYNEQFF. The CDR3 DNA follows: TGTGCCAGCAGCCCAGGACTAGCAAGCTCCTACAATGAGCAGTTCTTC. The chain combines TRBV11-2 with TRBJ2-1; 8 bases match TRBD2. The germline V gene has CDR1 SGHAT and CDR2 FQNNGV. The ends lost 5 bases at V and 0 bases at J; junction bases unmatched: 6. The CDR3 totals 16 residues.

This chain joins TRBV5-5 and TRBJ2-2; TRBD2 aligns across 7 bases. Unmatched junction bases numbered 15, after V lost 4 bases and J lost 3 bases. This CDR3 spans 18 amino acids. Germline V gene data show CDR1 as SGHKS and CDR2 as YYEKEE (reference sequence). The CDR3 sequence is CASSRREISGYDTGELFF. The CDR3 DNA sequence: TGTGCCAGCAGCAGGCGGGAGATTAGCGGGTACGACACCGGGGAGCTGTTTTTT. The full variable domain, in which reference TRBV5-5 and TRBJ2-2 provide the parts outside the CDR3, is DAGVTQSPTHLIKTRGQQVTLRCSPISGHKSVSWYQQVLGQGPQFIFQYYEKEERGRGNFPDRFSARQFPNYSSELNVNALLLGDSALYLCASSRREISGYDTGELFFGEGSRLTVL.

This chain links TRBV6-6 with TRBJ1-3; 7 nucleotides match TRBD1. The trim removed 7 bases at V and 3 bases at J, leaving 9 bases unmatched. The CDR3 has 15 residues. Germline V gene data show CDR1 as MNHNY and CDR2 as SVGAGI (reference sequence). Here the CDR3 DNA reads TGTGCCAGCACCGAAGGATCAGGGGGTGGAAACACCATATATTTT. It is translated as CASTEGSGGGNTIYF.

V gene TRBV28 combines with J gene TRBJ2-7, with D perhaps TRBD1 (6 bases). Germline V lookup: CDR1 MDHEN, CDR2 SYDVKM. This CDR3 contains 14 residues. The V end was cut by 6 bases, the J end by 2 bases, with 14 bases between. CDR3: CASSPRTVAYEQYF. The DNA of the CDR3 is TGTGCCAGCAGCCCTCGGACAGTGGCCTACGAGCAGTACTTC.

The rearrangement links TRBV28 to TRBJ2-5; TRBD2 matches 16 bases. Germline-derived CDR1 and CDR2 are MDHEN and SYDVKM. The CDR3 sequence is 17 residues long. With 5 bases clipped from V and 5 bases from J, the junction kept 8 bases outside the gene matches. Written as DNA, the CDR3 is TGTGCCAGCAGTCCACCGGGACTAGCGGGAGGGTACGAGACCCAGTACTTC. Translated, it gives CASSPPGLAGGYETQYF.